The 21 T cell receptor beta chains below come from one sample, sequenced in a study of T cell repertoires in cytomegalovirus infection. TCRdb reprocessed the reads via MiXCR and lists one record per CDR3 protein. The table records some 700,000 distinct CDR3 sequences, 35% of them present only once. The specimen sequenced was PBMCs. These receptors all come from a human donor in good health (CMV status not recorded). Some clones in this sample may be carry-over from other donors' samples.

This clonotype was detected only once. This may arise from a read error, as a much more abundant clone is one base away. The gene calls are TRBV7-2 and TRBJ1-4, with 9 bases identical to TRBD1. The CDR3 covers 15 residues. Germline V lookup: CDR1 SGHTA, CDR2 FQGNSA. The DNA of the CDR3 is TGTGCCAGCAGCCGCGAACAGGGGGCAAATGAAAAACCGTTTTTT. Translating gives CASSREQGANEKPFF.

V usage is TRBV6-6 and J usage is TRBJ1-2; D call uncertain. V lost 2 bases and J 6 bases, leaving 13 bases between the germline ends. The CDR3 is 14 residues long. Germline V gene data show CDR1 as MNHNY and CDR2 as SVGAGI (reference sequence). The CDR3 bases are TGTGCCAGCAGTTACCTCTCCGGGGTTGATGGCTACACCTTC. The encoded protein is CASSYLSGVDGYTF.

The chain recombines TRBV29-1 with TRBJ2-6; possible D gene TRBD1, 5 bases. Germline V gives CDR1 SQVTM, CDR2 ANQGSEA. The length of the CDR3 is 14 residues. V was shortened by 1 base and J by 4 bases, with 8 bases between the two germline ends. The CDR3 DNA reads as TGCAGCGTTGAAGGGGGCTCCGGGGCCAACGTCCTGACTTTC. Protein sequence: CSVEGGSGANVLTF.

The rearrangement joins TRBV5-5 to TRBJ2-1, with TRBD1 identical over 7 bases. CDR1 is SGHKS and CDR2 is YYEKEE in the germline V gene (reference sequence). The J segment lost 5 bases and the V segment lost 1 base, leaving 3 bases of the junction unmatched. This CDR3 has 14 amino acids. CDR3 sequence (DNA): TGTGCCAGCAGCTTGCACGGACAGGACAATGAGCAGTTCTTC. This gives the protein CASSLHGQDNEQFF.

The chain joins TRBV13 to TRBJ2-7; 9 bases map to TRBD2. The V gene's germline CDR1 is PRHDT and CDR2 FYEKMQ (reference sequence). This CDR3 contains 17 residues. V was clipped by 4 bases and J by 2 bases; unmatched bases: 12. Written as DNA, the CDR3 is TGTGCCAGCAGCTCTACGTCCCTAGCGGGGCTAACCTACGAGCAGTACTTC. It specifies CASSSTSLAGLTYEQYF.

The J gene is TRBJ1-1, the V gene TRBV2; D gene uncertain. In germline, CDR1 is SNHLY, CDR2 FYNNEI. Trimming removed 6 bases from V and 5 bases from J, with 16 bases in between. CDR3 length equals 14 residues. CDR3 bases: TGTGCCAGCAGCGAGGACCCAGCGTGGACTGAAGCTTTCTTT. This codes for CASSEDPAWTEAFF.

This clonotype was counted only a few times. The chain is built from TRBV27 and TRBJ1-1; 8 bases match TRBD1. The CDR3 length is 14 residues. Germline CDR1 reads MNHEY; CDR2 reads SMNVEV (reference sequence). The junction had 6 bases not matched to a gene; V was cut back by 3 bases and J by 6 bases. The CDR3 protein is CASSFDRGFSEAFF. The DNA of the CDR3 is TGTGCCAGCAGTTTCGACAGGGGATTCTCTGAAGCTTTCTTT.

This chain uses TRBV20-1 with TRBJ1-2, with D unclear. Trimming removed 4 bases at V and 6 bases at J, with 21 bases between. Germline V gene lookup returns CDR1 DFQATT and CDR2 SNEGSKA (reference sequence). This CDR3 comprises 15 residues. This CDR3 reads CSAINRASLANGYTF. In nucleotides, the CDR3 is TGCAGTGCTATTAACCGGGCATCCCTGGCTAATGGCTACACCTTC.

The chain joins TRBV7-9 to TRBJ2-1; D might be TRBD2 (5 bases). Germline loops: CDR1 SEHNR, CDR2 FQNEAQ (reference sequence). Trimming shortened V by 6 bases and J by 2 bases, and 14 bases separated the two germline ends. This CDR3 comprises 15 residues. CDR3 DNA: TGTGCCAGCAGTTTTCGAGACTACACCTACAATGAGCAGTTCTTC. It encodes CASSFRDYTYNEQFF.

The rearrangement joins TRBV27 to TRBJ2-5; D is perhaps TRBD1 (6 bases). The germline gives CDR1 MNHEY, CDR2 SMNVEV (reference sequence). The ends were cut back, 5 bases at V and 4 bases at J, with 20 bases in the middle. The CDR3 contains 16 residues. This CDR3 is CASSPSSGERGETQYF. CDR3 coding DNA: TGTGCCAGCAGTCCGAGTTCAGGGGAACGGGGAGAGACCCAGTACTTC.

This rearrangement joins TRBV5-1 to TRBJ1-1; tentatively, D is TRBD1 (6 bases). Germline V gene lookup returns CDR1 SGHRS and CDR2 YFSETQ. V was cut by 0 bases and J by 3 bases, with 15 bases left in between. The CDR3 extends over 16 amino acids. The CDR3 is CASSLGRGLIDTEAFF. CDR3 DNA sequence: TGCGCCAGCAGCTTGGGCAGGGGCCTGATCGACACTGAAGCTTTCTTT.

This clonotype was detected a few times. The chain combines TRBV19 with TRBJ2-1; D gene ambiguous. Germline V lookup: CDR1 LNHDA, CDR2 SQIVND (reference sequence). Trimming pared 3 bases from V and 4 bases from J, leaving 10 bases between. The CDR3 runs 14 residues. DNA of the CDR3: TGTGCCAGTAGTATTGAAAGCGTGTACAATGAGCAGTTCTTC. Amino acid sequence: CASSIESVYNEQFF.

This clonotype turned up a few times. Here the CDR3 reads CASSPSSGEAFF. For the CDR3, the DNA is TGTGCCAGCAGCCCTAGTTCTGGTGAAGCTTTCTTT. The V gene is TRBV5-4, the J gene TRBJ1-1; D is undetermined. CDR3 length equals 12 residues. Germline CDR1 is SGHNT and CDR2 is YYREEE (reference sequence). V lost 4 bases and J lost 7, with 11 bases in between.

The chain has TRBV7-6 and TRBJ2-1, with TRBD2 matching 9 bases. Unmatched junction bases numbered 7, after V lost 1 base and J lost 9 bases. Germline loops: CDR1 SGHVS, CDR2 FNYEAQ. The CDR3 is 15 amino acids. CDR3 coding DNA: TGTGCCAGCAGCTTAGAGGCGGGAGGGCCCGCTGAGCAGTTCTTC. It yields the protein CASSLEAGGPAEQFF.

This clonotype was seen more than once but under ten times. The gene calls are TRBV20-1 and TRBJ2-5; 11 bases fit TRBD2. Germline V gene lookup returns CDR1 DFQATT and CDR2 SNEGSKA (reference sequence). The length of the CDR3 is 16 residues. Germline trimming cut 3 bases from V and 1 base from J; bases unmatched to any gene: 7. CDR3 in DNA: TGCAGTGCTAGCCGGACTAGCGGGCGGGTCCAAGAGACCCAGTACTTC. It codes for CSASRTSGRVQETQYF.

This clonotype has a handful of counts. CDR3 sequence: CASSSGTSGRNEQFF. CDR3 coding DNA: TGTGCCAGCAGTTCCGGGACTAGCGGGAGGAATGAGCAGTTCTTC. The chain employs TRBV28 and TRBJ2-1, with 15 bases that match TRBD2. Trimming cost V 4 bases and J 7 bases; bases outside gene matches: 2. This CDR3 spans 15 amino acids. CDR1 MDHEN and CDR2 SYDVKM come from the germline V gene.

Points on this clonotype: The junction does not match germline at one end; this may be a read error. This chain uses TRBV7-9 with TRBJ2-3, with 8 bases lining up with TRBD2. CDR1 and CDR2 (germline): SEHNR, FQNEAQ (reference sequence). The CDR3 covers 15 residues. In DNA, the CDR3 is TGTGCCAGCACCTTAGTAGCGGGGAGCACAGATAAGCAGTCTTTT. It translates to CASTLVAGSTDKQSF.

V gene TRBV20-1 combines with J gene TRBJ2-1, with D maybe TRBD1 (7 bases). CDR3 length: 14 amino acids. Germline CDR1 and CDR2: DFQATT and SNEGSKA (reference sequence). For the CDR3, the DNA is TGCAGCTGGGGGGCGACAGGGCGCAGCAATGAGCAGTTCTTC. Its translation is CSWGATGRSNEQFF.

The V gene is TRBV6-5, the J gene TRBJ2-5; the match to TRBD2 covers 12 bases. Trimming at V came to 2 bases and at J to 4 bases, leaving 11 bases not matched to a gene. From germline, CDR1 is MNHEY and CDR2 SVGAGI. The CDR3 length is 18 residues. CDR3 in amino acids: CASSYNGLAGGPGETQYF. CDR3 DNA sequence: TGTGCCAGCAGTTACAACGGGCTAGCGGGAGGGCCTGGAGAGACCCAGTACTTC.

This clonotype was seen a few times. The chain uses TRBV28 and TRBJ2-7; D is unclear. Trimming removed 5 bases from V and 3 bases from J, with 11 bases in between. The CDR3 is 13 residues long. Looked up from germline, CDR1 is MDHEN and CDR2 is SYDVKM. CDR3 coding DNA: TGTGCCAGCAGTGCCGGAGAGAACTACGAGCAGTACTTC. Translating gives CASSAGENYEQYF.

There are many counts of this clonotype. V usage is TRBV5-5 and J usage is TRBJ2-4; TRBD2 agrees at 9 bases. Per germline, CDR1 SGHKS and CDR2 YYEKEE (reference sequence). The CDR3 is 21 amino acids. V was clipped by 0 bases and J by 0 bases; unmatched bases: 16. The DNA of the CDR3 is TGTGCCAGCAGCTTGGCGAAATCGCGGTTAGCGGGGGACCTAGCCAAAAACATTCAGTACTTC. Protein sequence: CASSLAKSRLAGDLAKNIQYF.